This T cell receptor beta chain was retrieved from a study of blood T cell repertoires in COVID-19. Study details: Samples of COVID-19 (acute and convalescent) were obtained from the United States, Italy and Spain. Sources were T cells, B-cell-depleted T cells, or PBMCs; the material itself was cDNA or gDNA.

The CDR3 consists of 14 residues. The V and J ends lost 4 bases and 10 bases, in that order; junction bases with no gene match: 9. Germline values: CDR1 SGDLS, CDR2 YYNGEE. In the original processing: Reference gene primer amplification gave estimated nucleated cell counts. Produced via immunoSEQ multiplex PCR; TCRdb's table is partial and in-frame only. V and J calls and clone size are given by that table; D and trimming were obtained from the DNA. The sample has 60,000 or so clones, approximately 83% seen once. Enrolment of Seattle patients took place during active infection, and they were followed longitudinally.

The sample was peripheral blood. The rearrangement uses TRBV9 and TRBJ2-1; TRBD2 matches 9 bases. This sequence originates from a young man with COVID-19, enrolled during active disease. DNA for the CDR3: TGTGCCAGCAGCCTACGGACTAGCGAGACCGAGCAGTTCTTC. Translating it yields CASSLRTSETEQFF.